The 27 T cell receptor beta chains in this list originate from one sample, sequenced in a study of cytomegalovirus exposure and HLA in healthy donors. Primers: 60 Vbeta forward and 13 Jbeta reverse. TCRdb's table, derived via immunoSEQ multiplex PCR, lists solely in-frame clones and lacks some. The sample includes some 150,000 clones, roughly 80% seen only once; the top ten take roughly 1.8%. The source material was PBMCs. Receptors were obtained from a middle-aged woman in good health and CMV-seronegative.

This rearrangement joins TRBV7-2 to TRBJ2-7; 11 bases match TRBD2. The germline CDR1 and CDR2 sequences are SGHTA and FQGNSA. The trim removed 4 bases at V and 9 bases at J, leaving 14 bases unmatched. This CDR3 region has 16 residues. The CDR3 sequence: CASSSPTSGRISRQYF. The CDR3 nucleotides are TGTGCCAGCAGCTCCCCTACTAGCGGGAGAATTAGTAGGCAGTACTTC.

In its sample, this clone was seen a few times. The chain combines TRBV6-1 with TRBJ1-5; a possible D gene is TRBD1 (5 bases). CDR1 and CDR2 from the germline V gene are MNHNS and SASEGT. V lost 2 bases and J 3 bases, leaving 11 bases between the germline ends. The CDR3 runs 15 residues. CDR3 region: CASSELRRDNQPQHF. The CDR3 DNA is TGTGCCAGCAGTGAATTACGCAGGGACAATCAGCCCCAGCATTTT.

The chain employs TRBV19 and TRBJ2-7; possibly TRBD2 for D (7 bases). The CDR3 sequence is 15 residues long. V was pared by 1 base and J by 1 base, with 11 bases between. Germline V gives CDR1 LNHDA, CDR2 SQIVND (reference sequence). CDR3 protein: CASSIAGGQSYEQYF. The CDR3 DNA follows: TGTGCCAGTAGTATAGCGGGGGGCCAATCCTACGAGCAGTACTTC. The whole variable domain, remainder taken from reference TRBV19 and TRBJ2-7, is DGGITQSPKYLFRKEGQNVTLSCEQNLNHDAMYWYRQDPGQGLRLIYYSQIVNDFQKGDIAEGYSVSREKKESFPLTVTSAQKNPTAFYLCASSIAGGQSYEQYFGPGTRLTVT.

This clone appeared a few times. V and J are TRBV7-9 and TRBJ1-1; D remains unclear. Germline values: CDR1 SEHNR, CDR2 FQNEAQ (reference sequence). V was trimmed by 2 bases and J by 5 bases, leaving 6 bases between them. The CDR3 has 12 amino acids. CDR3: CASSLQWTEAFF. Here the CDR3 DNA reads TGTGCCAGCAGCTTACAGTGGACTGAAGCTTTCTTT.

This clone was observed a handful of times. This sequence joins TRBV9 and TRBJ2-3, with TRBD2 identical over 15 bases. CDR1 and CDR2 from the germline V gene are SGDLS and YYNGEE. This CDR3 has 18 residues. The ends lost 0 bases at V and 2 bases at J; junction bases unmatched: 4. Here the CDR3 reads CASSVGTSGGGFTDTQYF. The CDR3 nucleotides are TGTGCCAGCAGCGTAGGGACTAGCGGGGGGGGATTCACAGATACGCAGTATTTT. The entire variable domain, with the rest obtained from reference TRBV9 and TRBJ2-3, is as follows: DSGVTQTPKHLITATGQRVTLRCSPRSGDLSVYWYQQSLDQGLQFLIQYYNGEERAKGNILERFSAQQFPDLHSELNLSSLELGDSALYFCASSVGTSGGGFTDTQYFGPGTRLTVL.

CDR3 sequence: CASNEGGGNQPQHF. As DNA, the CDR3 is TGTGCCAGTAACGAGGGAGGAGGCAATCAGCCCCAGCATTTT. The V call is TRBV19, the J call TRBJ1-5, with D unclear. The CDR3 is 14 amino acids. Germline values: CDR1 LNHDA, CDR2 SQIVND (reference sequence). V lost 7 bases, J lost 2 bases, and 12 bases lay in between.

Written as DNA, the CDR3 is TGCGCCAGCAGCTACTCCGGGACAGACTCCTACGAGCAGTACTTC. Amino acid sequence: CASSYSGTDSYEQYF. The gene calls are TRBV5-1 and TRBJ2-7; 7 nucleotides line up with TRBD1. The J segment lost 0 bases and the V segment lost 3 bases, leaving 6 bases of the junction unmatched. Germline CDR1 SGHRS, CDR2 YFSETQ. The CDR3 spans 15 residues. Full variable domain (rest looked up from reference TRBV5-1 and TRBJ2-7): KAGVTQTPRYLIKTRGQQVTLSCSPISGHRSVSWYQQTPGQGLQFLFEYFSETQRNKGNFPGRFSGRQFSNSRSEMNVSTLELGDSALYLCASSYSGTDSYEQYFGPGTRLTVT.

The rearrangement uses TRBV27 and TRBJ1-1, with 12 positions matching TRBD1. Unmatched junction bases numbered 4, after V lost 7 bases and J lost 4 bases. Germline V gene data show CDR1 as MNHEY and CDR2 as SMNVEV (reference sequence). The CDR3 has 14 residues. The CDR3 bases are TGTGCCAGCATTGGGACAGGGGGCACCACTGAAGCTTTCTTT. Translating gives CASIGTGGTTEAFF.

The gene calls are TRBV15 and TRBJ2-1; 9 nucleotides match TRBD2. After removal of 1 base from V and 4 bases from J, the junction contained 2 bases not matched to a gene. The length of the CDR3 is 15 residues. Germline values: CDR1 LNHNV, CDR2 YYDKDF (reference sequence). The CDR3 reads CATSRGREGYNEQFF. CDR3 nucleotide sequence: TGTGCCACCAGCAGAGGGCGGGAGGGATACAATGAGCAGTTCTTC.

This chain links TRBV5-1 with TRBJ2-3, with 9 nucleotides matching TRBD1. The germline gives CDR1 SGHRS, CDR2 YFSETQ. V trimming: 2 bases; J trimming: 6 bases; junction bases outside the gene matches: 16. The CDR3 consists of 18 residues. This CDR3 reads CASSFPKTTQGATDTQYF. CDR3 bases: TGCGCCAGCAGCTTCCCGAAAACCACACAGGGGGCAACTGATACGCAGTATTTT.

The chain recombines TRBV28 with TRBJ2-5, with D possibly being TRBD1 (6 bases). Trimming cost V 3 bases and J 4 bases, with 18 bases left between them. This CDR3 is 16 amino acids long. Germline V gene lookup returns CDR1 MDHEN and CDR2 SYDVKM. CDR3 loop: CASSLRGTFSLETQYF. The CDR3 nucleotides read TGTGCCAGCAGTTTGAGGGGGACATTCAGCCTAGAGACCCAGTACTTC.

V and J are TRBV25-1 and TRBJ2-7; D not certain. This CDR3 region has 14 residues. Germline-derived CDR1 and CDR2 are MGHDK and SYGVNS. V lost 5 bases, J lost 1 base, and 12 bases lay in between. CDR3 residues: CASSPRVSSYEQYF. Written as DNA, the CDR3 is TGTGCCAGCAGTCCCCGGGTTTCTTCCTACGAGCAGTACTTC.

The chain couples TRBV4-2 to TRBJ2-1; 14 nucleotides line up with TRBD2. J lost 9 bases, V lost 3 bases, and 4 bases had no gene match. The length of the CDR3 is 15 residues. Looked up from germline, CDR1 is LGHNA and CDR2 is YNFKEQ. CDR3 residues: CASSHGTSGSSEQFF. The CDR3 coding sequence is TGTGCCAGCAGCCACGGGACTAGCGGGAGTTCTGAGCAGTTCTTC.

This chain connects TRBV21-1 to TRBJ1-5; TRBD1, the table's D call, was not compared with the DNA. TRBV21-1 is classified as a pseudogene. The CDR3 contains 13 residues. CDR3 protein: CASSKPSGEPQHF. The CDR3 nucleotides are TGTGCCAGCAGCAAACCCTCAGGGGAGCCCCAGCATTTT.

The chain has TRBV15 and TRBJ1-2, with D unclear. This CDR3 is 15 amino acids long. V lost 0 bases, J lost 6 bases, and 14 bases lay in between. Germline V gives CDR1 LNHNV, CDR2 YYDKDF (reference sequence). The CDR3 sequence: CATSRDRRLPHGYTF. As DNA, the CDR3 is TGTGCCACCAGCAGAGATCGAAGACTACCCCATGGCTACACCTTC. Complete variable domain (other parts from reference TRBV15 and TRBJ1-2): DAMVIQNPRYQVTQFGKPVTLSCSQTLNHNVMYWYQQKSSQAPKLLFHYYDKDFNNEADTPDNFQSRRPNTSFCFLDIRSPGLGDTAMYLCATSRDRRLPHGYTFGSGTRLTVV.

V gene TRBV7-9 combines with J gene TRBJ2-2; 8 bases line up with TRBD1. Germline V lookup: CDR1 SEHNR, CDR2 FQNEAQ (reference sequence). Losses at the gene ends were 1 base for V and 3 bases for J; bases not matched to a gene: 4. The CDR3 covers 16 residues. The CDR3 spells CASSLEGQGDTGELFF. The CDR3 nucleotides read TGTGCCAGCAGCTTAGAAGGACAGGGTGACACCGGGGAGCTGTTTTTT.

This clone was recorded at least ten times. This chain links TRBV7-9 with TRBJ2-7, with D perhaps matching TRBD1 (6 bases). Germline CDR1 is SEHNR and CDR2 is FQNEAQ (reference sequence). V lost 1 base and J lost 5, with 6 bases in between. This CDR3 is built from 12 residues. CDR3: CASSLDRDEQYF. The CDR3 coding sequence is TGTGCCAGCAGCTTAGACAGGGACGAGCAGTACTTC.

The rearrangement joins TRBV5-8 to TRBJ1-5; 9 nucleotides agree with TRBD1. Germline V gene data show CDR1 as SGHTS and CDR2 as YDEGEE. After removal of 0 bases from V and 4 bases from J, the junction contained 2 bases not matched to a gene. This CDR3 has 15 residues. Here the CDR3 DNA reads TGTGCCAGCAGCTTGGTAGGGACAGGGAATCAGCCCCAGCATTTT. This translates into CASSLVGTGNQPQHF.

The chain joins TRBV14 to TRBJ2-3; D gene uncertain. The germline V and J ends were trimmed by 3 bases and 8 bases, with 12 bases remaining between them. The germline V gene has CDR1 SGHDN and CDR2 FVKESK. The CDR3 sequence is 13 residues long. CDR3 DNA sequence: TGTGCCAGCAGCCATGCCTGGTCGGGTACGCAGTATTTT. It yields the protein CASSHAWSGTQYF.

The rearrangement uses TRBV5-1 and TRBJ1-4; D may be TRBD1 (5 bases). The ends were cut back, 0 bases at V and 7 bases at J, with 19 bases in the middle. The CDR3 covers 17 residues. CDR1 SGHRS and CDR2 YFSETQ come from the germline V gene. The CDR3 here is CASSLAGGAQRGEKLFF. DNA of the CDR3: TGCGCCAGCAGCTTGGCCGGCGGGGCCCAGCGTGGTGAAAAACTGTTTTTT.

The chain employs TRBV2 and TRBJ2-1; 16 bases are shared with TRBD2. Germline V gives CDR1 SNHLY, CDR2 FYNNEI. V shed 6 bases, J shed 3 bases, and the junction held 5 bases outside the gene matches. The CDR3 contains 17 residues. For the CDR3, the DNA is TGTGCCAGCAGGGGACTAGCGGGAGGGCAAAGCTACAATGAGCAGTTCTTC. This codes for CASRGLAGGQSYNEQFF.

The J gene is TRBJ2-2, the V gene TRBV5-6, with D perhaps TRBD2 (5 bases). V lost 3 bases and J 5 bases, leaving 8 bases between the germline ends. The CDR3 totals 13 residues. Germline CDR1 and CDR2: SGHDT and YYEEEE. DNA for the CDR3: TGTGCCAGCAGCTGGGGAGTTACCGGGGAGCTGTTTTTT. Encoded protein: CASSWGVTGELFF.

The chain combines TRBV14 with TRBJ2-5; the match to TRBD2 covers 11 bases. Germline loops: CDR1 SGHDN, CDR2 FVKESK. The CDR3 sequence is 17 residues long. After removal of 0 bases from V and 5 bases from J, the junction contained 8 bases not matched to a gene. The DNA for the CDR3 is TGTGCCAGCAGCCAAGAAGTGGGACTAGCGGTTCTGGAGACCCAGTACTTC. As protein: CASSQEVGLAVLETQYF.

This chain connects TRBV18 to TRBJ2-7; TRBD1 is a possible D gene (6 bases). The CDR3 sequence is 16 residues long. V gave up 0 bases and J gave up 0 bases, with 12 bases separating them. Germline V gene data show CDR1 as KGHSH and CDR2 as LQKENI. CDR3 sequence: CASSPPPGQSSYEQYF. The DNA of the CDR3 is TGTGCCAGCTCACCACCGCCGGGACAAAGCTCCTACGAGCAGTACTTC. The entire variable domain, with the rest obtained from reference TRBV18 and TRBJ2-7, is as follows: NAGVMQNPRHLVRRRGQEARLRCSPMKGHSHVYWYRQLPEEGLKFMVYLQKENIIDESGMPKERFSAEFPKEGPSILRIQQVVRGDSAAYFCASSPPPGQSSYEQYFGPGTRLTVT.

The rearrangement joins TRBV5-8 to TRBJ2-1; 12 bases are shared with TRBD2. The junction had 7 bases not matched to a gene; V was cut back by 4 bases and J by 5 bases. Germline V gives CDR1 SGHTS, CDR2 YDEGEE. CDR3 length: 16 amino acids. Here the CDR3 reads CASSPVRTSGNNEQFF. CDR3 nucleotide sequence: TGTGCCAGCAGCCCGGTACGGACTAGCGGGAACAATGAGCAGTTCTTC.

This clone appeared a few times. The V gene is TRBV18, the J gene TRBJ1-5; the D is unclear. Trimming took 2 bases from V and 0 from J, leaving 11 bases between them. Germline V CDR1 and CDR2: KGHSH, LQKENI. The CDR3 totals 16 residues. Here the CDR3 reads CASSPITVNSNQPQHF. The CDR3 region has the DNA TGTGCCAGCTCACCAATAACAGTTAATAGCAATCAGCCCCAGCATTTT.

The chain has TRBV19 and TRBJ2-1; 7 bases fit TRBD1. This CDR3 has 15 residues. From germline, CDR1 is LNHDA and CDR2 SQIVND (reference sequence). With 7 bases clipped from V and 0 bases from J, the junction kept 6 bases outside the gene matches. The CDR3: CASNPGTASYNEQFF. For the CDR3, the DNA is TGTGCCAGTAACCCCGGGACAGCCTCCTACAATGAGCAGTTCTTC.